These 13 T cell receptor beta chains originate from one sample sequenced in a study of OX40 agonist ivuxolimab in advanced cancers. Profiled with immunoSEQ multiplex PCR; TCRdb holds only in-frame clones, not every one. In the table there are roughly 50,000 clones, 70% to 80% of which are singletons. Source: CD4+ or CD8+ T cells sorted from blood, taken in a trial of the OX40 agonist ivuxolimab. These receptors all stem from an adult with an advanced solid tumor such as melanoma, head and neck, liver or kidney cancer.

The J gene is TRBJ1-2, the V gene TRBV4-2; TRBD1 aligns across 10 bases. The length of the CDR3 is 16 residues. Germline CDR1 and CDR2: LGHNA and YNFKEQ. Losses at the gene ends were 1 base for V and 7 bases for J; bases not matched to a gene: 9. In DNA form, the CDR3 reads TGTGCCAGCAGCCAAGTAGGGACAGGGGATAAGAGTGGCTACACCTTC. It codes for CASSQVGTGDKSGYTF.

The chain carries TRBV2 and TRBJ1-6; weak D call: TRBD1 (6 bases). V dropped 7 bases and J dropped 7 bases, with 17 bases sitting between them. This CDR3 spans 15 amino acids. Looked up from germline, CDR1 is SNHLY and CDR2 is FYNNEI. The CDR3 sequence is CASTQEGVGNSPLHF. The CDR3 DNA sequence: TGTGCCAGCACCCAGGAGGGGGTCGGGAATTCACCCCTCCACTTT. Complete variable domain (other parts from reference TRBV2 and TRBJ1-6): EPEVTQTPSHQVTQMGQEVILRCVPISNHLYFYWYRQILGQKVEFLVSFYNNEISEKSEIFDDQFSVERPDGSNFTLKIRSTKLEDSAMYFCASTQEGVGNSPLHFGNGTRLTVT.

The V call is TRBV7-2, the J call TRBJ2-7; 12 bases are shared with TRBD2. Trimming removed 0 bases from V and 4 bases from J; junction bases left unmatched: 10. The germline gives CDR1 SGHTA, CDR2 FQGNSA. The CDR3 is 18 amino acids. This CDR3 reads CASSLASSGGAGIYEQYF. In DNA form, the CDR3 reads TGTGCCAGCAGCTTAGCATCTAGCGGGGGGGCTGGCATATACGAGCAGTACTTC.

The chain recombines TRBV7-2 with TRBJ1-2; the D is unclear. CDR1 is SGHTA and CDR2 is FQGNSA in the germline V gene. The CDR3 has 15 amino acids. V was shortened by 0 bases and J by 4 bases, with 12 bases between the two germline ends. For the CDR3, the DNA is TGTGCCAGCAGCTTAGCCCTTCCAGGCCCCTATGGCTACACCTTC. Its protein product is CASSLALPGPYGYTF.

The V gene is TRBV6-5, the J gene TRBJ1-4, with D tentatively TRBD1 (5 bases). V was pared by 7 bases and J by 4 bases, with 13 bases between. CDR1 MNHEY and CDR2 SVGAGI come from the germline V gene. The CDR3 contains 14 residues. CDR3 DNA: TGTGCCAGCAAACCGGGACGGAGTAATGAAAAACTGTTTTTT. Its protein product is CASKPGRSNEKLFF.

The chain joins TRBV4-3 to TRBJ1-6; possibly TRBD1 for D (6 bases). The CDR3 loop spans 16 amino acids. V lost 3 bases to trimming and J lost 7 bases, with 16 bases between them. The germline gives CDR1 LGHNA, CDR2 YSLEER. CDR3: CASSQKTGQPNSPLHF. CDR3 in DNA: TGCGCCAGCAGCCAGAAAACCGGACAGCCCAATTCACCCCTCCACTTT.

The gene calls are TRBV18 and TRBJ1-4; no reliable D call. Trimming shortened V by 3 bases and J by 2 bases, and 1 base separated the two germline ends. In germline, CDR1 is KGHSH, CDR2 LQKENI. The CDR3 contains 12 residues. CDR3 sequence reads: CASSPTNEKLFF. The CDR3 DNA sequence: TGTGCCAGCTCACCTACTAATGAAAAACTGTTTTTT.

This chain joins TRBV29-1 and TRBJ2-2; the D gene could be TRBD1 or TRBD2 (5 bases each). Trimming took off 4 bases at V and 5 bases at J, with 5 bases between the two ends. This CDR3 has 11 residues. Germline loops: CDR1 SQVTM, CDR2 ANQGSEA. The CDR3 protein is CSVGGTGELFF. The DNA for the CDR3 is TGCAGCGTTGGGGGGACCGGGGAGCTGTTTTTT.

The genes are TRBV11-2 and TRBJ2-7; tentatively, D is TRBD2 (6 bases). Trimming pared 5 bases from V and 2 bases from J, leaving 13 bases between. The length of the CDR3 is 14 residues. Germline CDR1 SGHAT, CDR2 FQNNGV. The CDR3 DNA reads as TGTGCCAGCAGCCCCCCGGGGGTTCCCTACGAGCAGTACTTC. Its protein product is CASSPPGVPYEQYF.

The chain combines TRBV2 with TRBJ2-4; D is perhaps TRBD2 (5 bases). CDR1 SNHLY and CDR2 FYNNEI come from the germline V gene. The CDR3 length is 15 residues. Trimming removed 5 bases at V and 1 base at J, with 12 bases between. The chain's CDR3 is CASSPGSGAKNIQYF. CDR3 in DNA: TGTGCCAGCAGTCCGGGGTCTGGCGCCAAAAACATTCAGTACTTC.

The chain couples TRBV11-2 to TRBJ1-1; D is unclear. The germline V gene has CDR1 SGHAT and CDR2 FQNNGV. The CDR3 has 13 residues. V was trimmed by 5 bases and J by 4 bases, leaving 11 bases between them. CDR3 residues: CASSQRASTEAFF. The CDR3 DNA reads as TGTGCCAGCAGCCAGAGAGCCAGCACTGAAGCTTTCTTT.

J is TRBJ1-6 and V is TRBV30; D may be TRBD1 (5 bases). The germline V and J ends were trimmed by 3 bases and 10 bases, with 16 bases remaining between them. The germline V gene encodes CDR1 GTSNPN and CDR2 SVGIG (reference sequence). This CDR3 has 14 residues. The CDR3 sequence: CAWSLVSGTSPLHF. The CDR3 bases are TGTGCCTGGAGCCTGGTTTCAGGGACCTCACCCCTCCACTTT.

This chain links TRBV27 with TRBJ1-5; 8 positions agree with TRBD1. The V and J ends lost 0 bases and 10 bases, in that order; junction bases with no gene match: 5. CDR3 length: 14 amino acids. Per the germline V gene, CDR1 is MNHEY and CDR2 is SMNVEV (reference sequence). CDR3 DNA: TGTGCCAGCAGTTTATCGGACAGGGTTATACCCCAGCATTTT. Its translation: CASSLSDRVIPQHF.